The clone carrying this TCR beta chain came up a few times. What it binds is not known. The source of the sample is a study of early T cells in non-severe SARS-CoV-2 infection. Study at large: Unsorted whole blood bulk RNA was sequenced, with unpaired chains.

Individual cDNA molecules were tagged with unique molecular identifiers, the study reported. TCRdb used MiXCR to reprocess the 5' RACE reads, holding one entry per CDR3 protein. The sample consists of tens of thousands of distinct CDR3 sequences, roughly 12% of them appearing once. From germline, CDR1 is ENHRY and CDR2 SYGVKD. Trimming stripped 2 bases from V and 6 bases from J, with 15 bases between. The CDR3 extends over 15 amino acids. Study findings and constraints: Comparison of clonotypes with VDJdb favored anti-spike CD8 responses while missing private and CD4 specificities.

The genes are TRBV10-3 and TRBJ2-3; TRBD1 is a possible D gene (5 bases). This receptor was identified in an adult who was a healthcare worker with PCR-confirmed SARS-CoV-2 infection or an uninfected control (not recorded which). Sequencing was performed on whole blood. CDR3 DNA sequence: TGTGCCATCAGTGAGAATGCAGGGCTCTCGGATACGCAGTATTTT. Translated: CAISENAGLSDTQYF.